A single sample is the source of the 25 T cell receptor beta chains below, sequenced in a study of T cell responses to AZD1222 COVID-19 vaccine. TCRdb's copy holds only in-frame clones and misses some; the assay was immunoSEQ multiplex PCR. There are 110,000 or so clones in the sample; 88% occur only once, and about 9.7% lies in the top ten. The input for sequencing was peripheral blood, taken on day 0 of AZD1222 vaccination. The receptors stem from an adult in good health.

J is TRBJ1-5 and V is TRBV3-1 (or the pseudogene TRBV3-2); TRBD1 might be the D (6 bases). The CDR3 totals 15 residues. CDR1 and CDR2 (germline): LGHDT, YNNKEL (reference sequence). Deletions cut 0 bases from V and 4 bases from J, with 10 bases between. The CDR3 region is CASSQDGTYNQPQHF. CDR3 nucleotide sequence: TGTGCCAGCAGCCAAGACGGGACATATAATCAGCCCCAGCATTTT.

This clone was detected a few times. The rearrangement links TRBV5-1 to TRBJ2-7; tentatively, D is TRBD1 or TRBD2 (5 bases each). The CDR3 contains 14 residues. V lost 4 bases and J 1 base, leaving 12 bases between the germline ends. Germline assignment: CDR1 SGHRS and CDR2 YFSETQ. The CDR3 region is CASSRDGESYEQYF. CDR3 sequence (DNA): TGCGCCAGCAGCCGGGACGGGGAGTCCTACGAGCAGTACTTC.

The V and J genes are TRBV7-2 and TRBJ2-1; the D is unclear. The CDR3 totals 16 residues. CDR1 SGHTA and CDR2 FQGNSA come from the germline V gene. The V end was cut by 2 bases, the J end by 0 bases, with 11 bases between. The CDR3 region is CASSLNAVISYNEQFF. The CDR3, as DNA: TGTGCCAGCAGCTTAAACGCGGTCATCTCCTACAATGAGCAGTTCTTC.

The chain recombines TRBV6-5 with TRBJ2-7; D ambiguous. The CDR3 is made up of 13 amino acids. Between the trimmed V and J ends, which lost 11 bases and 0 bases, there was a span of 14 bases. Germline V gives CDR1 MNHEY, CDR2 SVGAGI. This CDR3 reads CAAGGTVSYEQYF. The CDR3 DNA sequence: TGTGCCGCTGGCGGAACGGTCTCCTACGAGCAGTACTTC.

The chain joins TRBV19 to TRBJ2-5; 7 positions match TRBD2. The CDR3 is 14 amino acids. V dropped 3 bases and J dropped 2; count of bases not matched to a gene: 3. Germline V lookup: CDR1 LNHDA, CDR2 SQIVND (reference sequence). CDR3 DNA: TGTGCCAGTAGTATCGGGCGGGAGCAAGAGACCCAGTACTTC. Its translation is CASSIGREQETQYF. The whole variable domain, filled in from reference TRBV19 and TRBJ2-5, reads DGGITQSPKYLFRKEGQNVTLSCEQNLNHDAMYWYRQDPGQGLRLIYYSQIVNDFQKGDIAEGYSVSREKKESFPLTVTSAQKNPTAFYLCASSIGREQETQYFGPGTRLLVL.

Here the CDR3 DNA reads TGCGCCAGCAGCCAAGTATTAGCAGGGGGCGAGCGAAAGTATGGCTACACCTTC. Its protein is CASSQVLAGGERKYGYTF. The genes are TRBV4-3 and TRBJ1-2; 8 bases line up with TRBD1. Trimming at V came to 1 base and at J to 5 bases, leaving 15 bases not matched to a gene. Germline V gives CDR1 LGHNA, CDR2 YSLEER. The CDR3 is made up of 18 amino acids.

The rearrangement uses TRBV11-2 and TRBJ2-7; D may be TRBD1 (6 bases). This CDR3 spans 12 amino acids. V was clipped by 6 bases and J by 0 bases, with 6 bases between them. The germline V gene has CDR1 SGHAT and CDR2 FQNNGV. CDR3 nucleotides: TGTGCCAGCAGGACAGGCTCCTACGAGCAGTACTTC. Its translation: CASRTGSYEQYF.

The chain is built from TRBV28 and TRBJ2-3, with TRBD1 matching over 7 bases. CDR3 length: 14 amino acids. The germline V gene has CDR1 MDHEN and CDR2 SYDVKM. The trim removed 7 bases at V and 0 bases at J, leaving 4 bases unmatched. The CDR3 reads CASNDRVSTDTQYF. CDR3 coding DNA: TGTGCCAGCAACGACAGGGTCAGCACAGATACGCAGTATTTT.

The chain is built from TRBV18 and TRBJ1-2; 7 nucleotides line up with TRBD1. The germline CDR1 and CDR2 sequences are KGHSH and LQKENI. The CDR3 runs 14 residues. With V trimmed by 4 bases and J by 6 bases, 8 bases remained unmatched. CDR3 bases: TGTGCCAGCTCACAAAGGGGGCAGATGGATGGCTACACCTTC. Its protein product is CASSQRGQMDGYTF. Using reference TRBV18 and TRBJ1-2 for the parts outside the CDR3, the full variable domain is NAGVMQNPRHLVRRRGQEARLRCSPMKGHSHVYWYRQLPEEGLKFMVYLQKENIIDESGMPKERFSAEFPKEGPSILRIQQVVRGDSAAYFCASSQRGQMDGYTFGSGTRLTVV.

J is TRBJ1-6 and V is TRBV30; D gene ambiguous. Germline V CDR1 and CDR2: GTSNPN, SVGIG (reference sequence). This CDR3 is built from 13 residues. Trimming removed 0 bases at V and 7 bases at J, with 7 bases between. The CDR3 protein is CAWSVRGNSPLHF. CDR3 in DNA: TGTGCCTGGAGTGTACGAGGGAATTCACCCCTCCACTTT.

The V and J genes are TRBV6-5 and TRBJ1-1; weak D call: TRBD1 (6 bases). The CDR3 runs to 14 residues. V shed 5 bases and J shed 6 bases, with 16 bases lying between them. CDR1 and CDR2 (germline): MNHEY, SVGAGI. CDR3 sequence: CASSPFQGQAEAFF. In DNA, the CDR3 is TGTGCCAGCAGTCCTTTTCAGGGGCAAGCTGAAGCTTTCTTT.

The chain couples TRBV5-1 to TRBJ2-5, with D unclear. The CDR3 contains 14 residues. V was trimmed by 4 bases and J by 5 bases, leaving 15 bases between them. Germline-derived CDR1 and CDR2 are SGHRS and YFSETQ. The CDR3 loop is CASSPDWGSETQYF. The CDR3 bases are TGCGCCAGCAGCCCGGATTGGGGATCGGAGACCCAGTACTTC.

This chain uses TRBV7-6 with TRBJ2-7; D possibly corresponds to TRBD1 (5 bases). CDR3 length equals 14 residues. Germline CDR1 is SGHVS and CDR2 is FNYEAQ. The V and J ends lost 1 base and 4 bases respectively, with 11 bases between them. The CDR3 coding sequence is TGTGCCAGCAGCTTAGGTGACAGACAATACGAGCAGTACTTC. Translating gives CASSLGDRQYEQYF.

The chain recombines TRBV30 with TRBJ2-1; 9 nucleotides line up with TRBD2. V trimming: 5 bases; J trimming: 4 bases; junction bases outside the gene matches: 6. CDR3 length equals 14 residues. Germline V gives CDR1 GTSNPN, CDR2 SVGIG (reference sequence). CDR3 DNA: TGTGCCTGGTGGAGGGCGGGAGGGTACAATGAGCAGTTCTTC. This encodes CAWWRAGGYNEQFF.

This clone showed up just once. This sequence joins TRBV4-1 and TRBJ2-1; 7 nucleotides match TRBD1. This CDR3 is built from 13 residues. CDR1 and CDR2 (germline): MGHRA, YSYEKL. The V gene end was trimmed by 6 bases and the J gene end by 12 bases; junction bases not matched to a gene: 11. CDR3 protein: CASRGMITGVQFF. The CDR3, as DNA: TGCGCCAGCAGGGGTATGATAACAGGGGTGCAGTTCTTC.

V gene TRBV7-3 combines with J gene TRBJ1-1; D gene unclear. The CDR3 loop spans 15 amino acids. The V gene lost 0 bases and the J gene lost 1 base, with 9 bases spanning the gap. Looked up from germline, CDR1 is SGHTA and CDR2 is FQGTGA. The CDR3 sequence: CASSLTVGRNTEAFF. The CDR3 DNA is TGTGCCAGCAGCTTAACCGTAGGGCGGAACACTGAAGCTTTCTTT.

The CDR3 loop reads CASSKSDTDTQYF. CDR3 coding DNA: TGTGCCAGTAGTAAGTCCGACACAGATACGCAGTATTTT. J is TRBJ2-3 and V is TRBV19; unclear D gene. V was clipped by 4 bases and J by 2 bases, with 7 bases between them. Germline-derived CDR1 and CDR2 are LNHDA and SQIVND (reference sequence). This CDR3 spans 13 amino acids.

In DNA form, the CDR3 reads TGTGCCAGCAGCTTAGTACCAGGACCGAACACCGGGGAGCTGTTTTTT. Translated: CASSLVPGPNTGELFF. This chain connects TRBV7-2 to TRBJ2-2; D remains ambiguous. CDR1 is SGHTA, CDR2 FQGNSA, per germline. The V end was cut by 1 base, the J end by 0 bases, with 9 bases between. This CDR3 spans 16 amino acids.

The gene calls are TRBV12-3 or TRBV12-4 and TRBJ1-1; D gene unclear. V lost 6 bases and J 2 bases, leaving 10 bases between the germline ends. This CDR3 has 13 amino acids. This CDR3 reads CASRPRGNTEAFF. CDR3 in DNA: TGTGCCAGCAGACCCCGGGGAAACACTGAAGCTTTCTTT.

J is TRBJ2-3 and V is TRBV5-1; D perhaps matches TRBD1 (5 bases). Germline-derived CDR1 and CDR2 are SGHRS and YFSETQ. Trimming cost V 3 bases and J 14 bases, with 13 bases left between them. The CDR3 contains 11 residues. CDR3 DNA: TGCGCCAGCAGCTCTCAGGGCGTTTGGTATTTT. Protein product: CASSSQGVWYF. Full variable domain (rest looked up from reference TRBV5-1 and TRBJ2-3): KAGVTQTPRYLIKTRGQQVTLSCSPISGHRSVSWYQQTPGQGLQFLFEYFSETQRNKGNFPGRFSGRQFSNSRSEMNVSTLELGDSALYLCASSSQGVWYFGPGTRLTVL.

V is TRBV6-6 and J is TRBJ2-1, with D possibly TRBD1 on 5 matching bases. The CDR3 is made up of 15 amino acids. V was cut by 0 bases and J by 4 bases, with 10 bases left in between. Germline V lookup: CDR1 MNHNY, CDR2 SVGAGI (reference sequence). The CDR3 nucleotides read TGTGCCAGCAGTTACTCCCCAGGGTTGTACAATGAGCAGTTCTTC. Amino acid sequence: CASSYSPGLYNEQFF.

The CDR3: CASSQDVGRADTQYF. In DNA form, the CDR3 reads TGTGCCAGCAGCCAAGATGTAGGGAGGGCAGATACGCAGTATTTT. The J gene is TRBJ2-3, the V gene TRBV4-2, with 7 nucleotides matching TRBD2. Trimming at V came to 0 bases and at J to 4 bases, leaving 4 bases not matched to a gene. CDR1 and CDR2 (germline): LGHNA, YNFKEQ. There are 15 residues in the CDR3.

This chain links TRBV5-1 with TRBJ2-2, with 12 bases identical to TRBD2. From germline, CDR1 is SGHRS and CDR2 YFSETQ. The CDR3 contains 16 residues. V lost 4 bases to trimming and J lost 6 bases; unmatched junction nucleotides: 7. The DNA of the CDR3 is TGCGCCAGCAGCCTCCGACTAGCGGGAGTCCCCGGGGAGCTGTTTTTT. The encoded protein is CASSLRLAGVPGELFF. Variable domain in full (rest from reference TRBV5-1 and TRBJ2-2): KAGVTQTPRYLIKTRGQQVTLSCSPISGHRSVSWYQQTPGQGLQFLFEYFSETQRNKGNFPGRFSGRQFSNSRSEMNVSTLELGDSALYLCASSLRLAGVPGELFFGEGSRLTVL.

V usage is TRBV5-1 and J usage is TRBJ2-4, with 9 bases matching TRBD1. With V trimmed by 2 bases and J by 8 bases, 5 bases remained unmatched. The CDR3 has 14 amino acids. CDR1 is SGHRS and CDR2 is YFSETQ in the germline V gene. For the CDR3, the DNA is TGCGCCAGCAGCTTCTGGGACAGGGTGGACATTCAGTACTTC. As protein: CASSFWDRVDIQYF.

The chain couples TRBV2 to TRBJ2-2; D is unclear. CDR3 length: 13 residues. Germline V CDR1 and CDR2: SNHLY, FYNNEI. Between the trimmed V and J ends, which lost 7 bases and 3 bases, there was a span of 9 bases. In DNA, the CDR3 is TGTGCCAGCACTGTACAAGACACCGGGGAGCTGTTTTTT. This codes for CASTVQDTGELFF.